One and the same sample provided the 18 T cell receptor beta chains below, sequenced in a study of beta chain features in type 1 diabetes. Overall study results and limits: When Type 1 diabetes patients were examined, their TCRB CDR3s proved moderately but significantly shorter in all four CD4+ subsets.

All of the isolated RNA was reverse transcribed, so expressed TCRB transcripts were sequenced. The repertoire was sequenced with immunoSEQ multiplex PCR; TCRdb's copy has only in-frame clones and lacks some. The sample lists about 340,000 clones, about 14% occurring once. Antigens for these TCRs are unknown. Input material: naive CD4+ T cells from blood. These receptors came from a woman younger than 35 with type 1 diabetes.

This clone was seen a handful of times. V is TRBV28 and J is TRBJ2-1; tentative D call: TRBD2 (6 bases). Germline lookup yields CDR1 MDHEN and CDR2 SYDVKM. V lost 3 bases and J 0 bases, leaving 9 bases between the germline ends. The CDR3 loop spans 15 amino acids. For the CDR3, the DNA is TGTGCCAGCAGTTTGGGCGGGAACTCCTACAATGAGCAGTTCTTC. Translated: CASSLGGNSYNEQFF.

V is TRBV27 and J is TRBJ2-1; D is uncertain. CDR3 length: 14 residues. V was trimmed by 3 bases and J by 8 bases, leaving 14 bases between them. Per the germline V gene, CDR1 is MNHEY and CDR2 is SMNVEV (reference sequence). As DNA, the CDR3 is TGTGCCAGCAGTTTTAACTCATGGTTCGATGAGCAGTTCTTC. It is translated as CASSFNSWFDEQFF.

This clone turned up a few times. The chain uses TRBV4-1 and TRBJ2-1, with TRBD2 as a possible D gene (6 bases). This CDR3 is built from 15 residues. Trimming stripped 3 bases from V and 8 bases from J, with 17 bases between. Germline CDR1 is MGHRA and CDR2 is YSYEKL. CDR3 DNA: TGCGCCAGCAGCCATAGGCGGGGAGATCCTGATGAGCAGTTCTTC. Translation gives CASSHRRGDPDEQFF.

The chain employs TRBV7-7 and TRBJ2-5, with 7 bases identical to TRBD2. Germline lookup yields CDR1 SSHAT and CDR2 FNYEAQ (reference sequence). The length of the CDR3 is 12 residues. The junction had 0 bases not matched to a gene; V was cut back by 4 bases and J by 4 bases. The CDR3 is CASSSGGETQYF. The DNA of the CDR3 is TGTGCCAGCAGCTCGGGAGGAGAGACCCAGTACTTC.

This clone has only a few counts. CDR3 nucleotides: TGCGCCAGCAGCTCACAGGGAGAGGAGCAGTACTTC. It specifies CASSSQGEEQYF. V usage is TRBV5-1 and J usage is TRBJ2-7; D perhaps matches TRBD1 (6 bases). The ends were cut back, 3 bases at V and 7 bases at J, with 11 bases in the middle. This CDR3 contains 12 residues. Germline assignment: CDR1 SGHRS and CDR2 YFSETQ.

CDR3 loop: CASRRGYANTEAFF. The DNA for the CDR3 is TGTGCCAGCAGGAGGGGGTATGCGAACACTGAAGCTTTCTTT. This rearrangement joins TRBV2 to TRBJ1-1; perhaps TRBD1 as D (6 bases). The germline gives CDR1 SNHLY, CDR2 FYNNEI. CDR3 length: 14 residues. Deletions cut 6 bases from V and 1 base from J, with 12 bases between.

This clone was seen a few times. CDR3 loop: CAWQGQMNTEAFF. The CDR3 DNA reads TGTGCCTGGCAGGGACAGATGAACACTGAAGCTTTCTTT. The gene calls are TRBV30 and TRBJ1-1; TRBD1 matches at 7 bases. Germline values: CDR1 GTSNPN, CDR2 SVGIG (reference sequence). Trimming at V came to 5 bases and at J to 0 bases, leaving 3 bases not matched to a gene. This CDR3 is built from 13 residues.

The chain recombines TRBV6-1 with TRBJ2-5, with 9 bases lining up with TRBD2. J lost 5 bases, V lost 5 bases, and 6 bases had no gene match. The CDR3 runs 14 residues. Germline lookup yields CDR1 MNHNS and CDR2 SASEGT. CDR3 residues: CASSSGRLGETQYF. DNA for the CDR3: TGTGCCAGCAGTAGCGGGAGGCTCGGGGAGACCCAGTACTTC.

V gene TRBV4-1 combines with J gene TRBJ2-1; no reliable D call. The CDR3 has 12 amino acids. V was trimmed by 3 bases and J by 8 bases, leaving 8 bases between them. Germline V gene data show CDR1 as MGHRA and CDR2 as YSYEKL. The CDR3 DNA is TGCGCCAGCAGCCATCACAGTCATGAGCAGTTCTTC. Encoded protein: CASSHHSHEQFF.

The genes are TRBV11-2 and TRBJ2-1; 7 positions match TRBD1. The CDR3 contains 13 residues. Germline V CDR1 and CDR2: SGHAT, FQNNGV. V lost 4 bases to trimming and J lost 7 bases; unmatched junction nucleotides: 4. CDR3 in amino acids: CASSSTQGNEQFF. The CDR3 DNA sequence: TGTGCCAGCAGCTCAACACAGGGGAATGAGCAGTTCTTC.

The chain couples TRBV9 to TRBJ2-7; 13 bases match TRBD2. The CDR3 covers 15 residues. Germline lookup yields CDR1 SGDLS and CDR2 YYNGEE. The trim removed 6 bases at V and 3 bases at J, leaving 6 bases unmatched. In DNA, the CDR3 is TGTGCCAGCACGCCGGGACTAGCGGGATACTACGAGCAGTACTTC. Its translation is CASTPGLAGYYEQYF.

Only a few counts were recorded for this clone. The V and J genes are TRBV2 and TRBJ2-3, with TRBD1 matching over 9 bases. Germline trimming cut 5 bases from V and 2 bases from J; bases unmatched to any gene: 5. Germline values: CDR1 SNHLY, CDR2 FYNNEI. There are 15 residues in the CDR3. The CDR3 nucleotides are TGTGCCAGCAGTTTACAGGGGGCCCCCACAGATACGCAGTATTTT. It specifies CASSLQGAPTDTQYF. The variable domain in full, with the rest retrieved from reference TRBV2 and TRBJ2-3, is EPEVTQTPSHQVTQMGQEVILRCVPISNHLYFYWYRQILGQKVEFLVSFYNNEISEKSEIFDDQFSVERPDGSNFTLKIRSTKLEDSAMYFCASSLQGAPTDTQYFGPGTRLTVL.

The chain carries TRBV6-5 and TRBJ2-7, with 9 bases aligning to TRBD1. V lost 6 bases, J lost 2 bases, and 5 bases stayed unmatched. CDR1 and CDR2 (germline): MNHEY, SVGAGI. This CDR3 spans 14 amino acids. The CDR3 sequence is CASSRRQGAYEQYV. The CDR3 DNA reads TGTGCCAGCAGCCGACGACAGGGGGCCTACGAGCAGTACGTC.

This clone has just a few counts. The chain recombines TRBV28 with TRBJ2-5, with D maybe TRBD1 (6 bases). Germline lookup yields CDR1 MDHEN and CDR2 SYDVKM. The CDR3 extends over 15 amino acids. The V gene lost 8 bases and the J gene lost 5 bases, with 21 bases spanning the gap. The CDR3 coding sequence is TGTGCCAGCGGGAAAACCAGGGGTGGAGGTGAGACCCAGTACTTC. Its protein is CASGKTRGGGETQYF.

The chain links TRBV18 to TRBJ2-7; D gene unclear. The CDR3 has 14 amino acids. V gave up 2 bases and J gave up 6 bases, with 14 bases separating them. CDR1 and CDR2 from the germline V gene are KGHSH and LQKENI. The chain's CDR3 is CASSPWLEETEQYF. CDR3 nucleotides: TGTGCCAGCTCACCATGGCTAGAGGAGACCGAGCAGTACTTC.

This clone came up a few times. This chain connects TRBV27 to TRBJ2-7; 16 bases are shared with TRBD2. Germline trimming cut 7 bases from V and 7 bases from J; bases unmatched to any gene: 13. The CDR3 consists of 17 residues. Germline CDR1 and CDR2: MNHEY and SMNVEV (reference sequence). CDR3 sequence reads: CASTPIWGLAGGWEQYF. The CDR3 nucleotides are TGTGCCAGCACCCCCATTTGGGGACTAGCGGGAGGGTGGGAGCAGTACTTC.

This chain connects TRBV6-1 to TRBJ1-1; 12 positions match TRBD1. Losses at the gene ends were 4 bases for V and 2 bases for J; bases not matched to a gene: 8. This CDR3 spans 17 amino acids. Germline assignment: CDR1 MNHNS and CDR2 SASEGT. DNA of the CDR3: TGTGCCAGCAGTGCACAACCGGGACAGGGGGCAAACACTGAAGCTTTCTTT. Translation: CASSAQPGQGANTEAFF.

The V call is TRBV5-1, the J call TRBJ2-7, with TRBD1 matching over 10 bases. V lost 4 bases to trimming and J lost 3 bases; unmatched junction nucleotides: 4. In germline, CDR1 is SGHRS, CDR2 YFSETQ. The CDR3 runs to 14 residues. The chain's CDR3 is CASSPGTGDYEQYF. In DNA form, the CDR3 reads TGCGCCAGCAGCCCCGGGACAGGGGACTACGAGCAGTACTTC.